This TCR beta chain was observed in a study of T cell responses to AZD1222 COVID-19 vaccine. Germline-derived CDR1 and CDR2 are SGDLS and YYNGEE. Trimming shortened V by 0 bases and J by 0 bases, and 3 bases separated the two germline ends. The CDR3 totals 13 residues. Study findings and constraints: Regions 160-218 and 743-854 dominated among vaccine-associated CD4 TCRs spanning spike. Possibly, clonal diversity was underestimated; donors were largely white British and included more females. The breadth and depth of Spike-specific TCRs increased once two AZD1222 doses had been given. Unmutated variant regions are reportedly the target of nearly half of TCRs that are spike-specific.

Profiling relied on immunoSEQ multiplex PCR, and the TCRdb table lists in-frame clones only, not all of them. The sample has fewer than 200,000 clones; approximately 90% are singletons. This clone was counted between two and nine times. Antigen specificity is unknown. This TCR came from an adult who received the AZD1222 COVID-19 vaccine. The specimen was peripheral blood, collected 28 days after the second AZD1222 dose. V gene TRBV9 combines with J gene TRBJ1-1; unclear D gene. Written as DNA, the CDR3 is TGTGCCAGCAGCGTAGTCGTGAACACTGAAGCTTTCTTT. Amino acids: CASSVVVNTEAFF.